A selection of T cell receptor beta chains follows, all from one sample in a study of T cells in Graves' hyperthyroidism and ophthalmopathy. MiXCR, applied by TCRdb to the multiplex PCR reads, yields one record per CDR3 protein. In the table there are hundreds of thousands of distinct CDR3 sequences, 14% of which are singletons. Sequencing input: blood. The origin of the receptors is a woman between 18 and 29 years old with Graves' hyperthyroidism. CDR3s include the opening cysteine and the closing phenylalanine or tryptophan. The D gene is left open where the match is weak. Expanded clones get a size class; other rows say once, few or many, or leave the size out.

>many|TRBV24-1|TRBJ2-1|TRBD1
CATSDPKQGARSVNNEQFF
TGTGCCACCAGTGATCCTAAACAGGGGGCGAGGTCGGTGAACAATGAGCAGTTCTTC
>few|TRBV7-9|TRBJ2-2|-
CASSNSRGLANTGELFF
TGTGCCAGCAGTAATTCTCGGGGGCTCGCGAACACCGGGGAGCTGTTTTTT
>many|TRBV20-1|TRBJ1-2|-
CSAREHPQTGPHPSYYGYTF
TGCAGTGCTAGAGAGCACCCGCAAACAGGGCCGCATCCATCCTACTATGGCTACACCTTC
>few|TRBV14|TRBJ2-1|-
CASSQDPGGGSSYNEQFF
TGTGCCAGCAGCCAAGATCCCGGGGGCGGGAGCTCCTACAATGAGCAGTTCTTC
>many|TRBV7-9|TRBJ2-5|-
CASSFAGEVETQYF
TGTGCCAGCAGCTTTGCCGGGGAGGTAGAGACCCAGTACTTC
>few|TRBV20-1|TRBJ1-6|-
CSAIGPFNSPLHF
TGCAGTGCTATCGGACCCTTTAATTCACCCCTCCACTTT
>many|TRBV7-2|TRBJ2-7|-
CASSQIYGTRGTYEQYF
TGTGCCAGCAGCCAAATATACGGGACAAGGGGGACCTACGAGCAGTACTTC
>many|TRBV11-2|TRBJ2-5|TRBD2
CASSFTSGRASGETQYF
TGTGCCAGCAGCTTCACTAGCGGGAGGGCCTCGGGGGAGACCCAGTACTTC
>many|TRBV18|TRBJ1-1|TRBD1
CASSPKDRQETEAFF
TGTGCCAGCTCACCTAAGGACAGGCAGGAGACTGAAGCTTTCTTT
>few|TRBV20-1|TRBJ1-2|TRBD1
CSAPGQGHYGYTF
TGCAGTGCTCCCGGACAGGGCCACTATGGCTACACCTTC
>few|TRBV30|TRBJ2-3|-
CALEVGSRQYF
TGTGCCTTGGAGGTTGGGTCTAGGCAGTATTTT
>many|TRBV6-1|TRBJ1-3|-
CASSSGTSSGNTIYF
TGTGCCAGCAGTTCCGGGACCTCCTCTGGAAACACCATATATTTT
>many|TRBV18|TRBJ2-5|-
CASSPTGRLQETQYF
TGTGCCAGCTCACCAACCGGGCGGCTCCAAGAGACCCAGTACTTC
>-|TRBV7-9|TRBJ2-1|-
CASTQTREHSEQFF
TGTGCCAGCACCCAGACCCGGGAACACAGTGAGCAGTTCTTC
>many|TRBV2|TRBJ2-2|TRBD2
CAIGTSGRWRDTGELFF
TGTGCCATCGGGACTAGCGGGAGATGGCGCGACACCGGGGAGCTGTTTTTT
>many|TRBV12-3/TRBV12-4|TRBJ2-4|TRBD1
CASSPRRDRGLIAKNIQYF
TGTGCCAGCAGCCCACGCCGGGACAGGGGACTAATAGCCAAAAACATTCAGTACTTC
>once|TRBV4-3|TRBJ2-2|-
CASSQESSGELFF
TGCGCCAGCAGCCAAGAGAGCAGCGGGGAGCTGTTTTTT
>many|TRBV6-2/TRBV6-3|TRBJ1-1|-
CASSHNTLKAFF
TGTGCCAGCAGCCACAACACACTGAAAGCTTTCTTT
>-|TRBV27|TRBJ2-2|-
CASSPVAGNTGELFF
TGTGCCAGCAGCCCGGTGGCAGGGAACACCGGGGAGCTGTTTTTT
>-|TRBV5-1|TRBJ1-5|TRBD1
CASSVGDSFNQPQHF
TGCGCCAGCAGCGTAGGGGACAGTTTCAATCAGCCCCAGCATTTT
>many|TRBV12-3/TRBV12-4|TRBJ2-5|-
CASSRLGGRGETQYF
TGTGCCAGCAGTCGCCTAGGGGGGAGAGGAGAGACCCAGTACTTC
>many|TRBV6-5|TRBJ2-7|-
CASSYWRSGPYEQYF
TGTGCCAGCAGTTACTGGCGGAGTGGCCCCTACGAGCAGTACTTC
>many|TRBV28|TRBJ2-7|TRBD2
CASSPPTSGSHEQYF
TGTGCCAGCTCCCCGCCGACTAGCGGAAGCCACGAGCAGTACTTC
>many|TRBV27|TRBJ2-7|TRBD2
CASSFRPPGLAFYEQYF
TGTGCCAGCAGTTTCCGTCCTCCGGGACTAGCGTTCTACGAGCAGTACTTC
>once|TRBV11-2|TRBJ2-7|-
CASSLDPSDWVNYEQYF
TGTGCCAGCAGCTTAGACCCCTCCGACTGGGTGAATTACGAGCAGTACTTC
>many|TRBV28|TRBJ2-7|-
CASERGANEQYF
TGTGCCAGCGAGAGGGGAGCGAACGAGCAGTACTTC
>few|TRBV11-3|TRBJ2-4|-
CASSSRSGTKNIQYF
TGTGCCAGCAGCTCCCGCAGTGGAACCAAAAACATTCAGTACTTC
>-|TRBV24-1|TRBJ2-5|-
CATSDDPAETQYF
TGTGCCACCAGTGACGACCCCGCGGAGACCCAGTACTTC
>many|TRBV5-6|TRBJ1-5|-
CASSIGGSQPQHF
TGTGCCAGCAGCATCGGAGGTTCACAGCCCCAGCATTTT
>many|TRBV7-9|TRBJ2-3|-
CASSLAAGLGTDTQYF
TGTGCCAGCAGCTTAGCAGCGGGTTTGGGTACAGATACGCAGTATTTT